This TCR beta chain was identified in a study of cytomegalovirus exposure and HLA in healthy donors. Use of 60 Vbeta and 13 Jbeta primers characterized the PCR. Clones were sequenced by immunoSEQ multiplex PCR, and TCRdb holds only the in-frame ones, with some missing. The sample holds some 150,000 clones. The CDR3 sequence is 16 residues long. The J segment lost 4 bases and the V segment lost 2 bases, leaving 6 bases of the junction unmatched. The V gene's germline CDR1 is SNHLY and CDR2 FYNNEI. The clonotype was recovered from a woman under 30 in good health and CMV-seronegative. This chain connects TRBV2 to TRBJ2-2; 8 bases map to TRBD1. Material for sequencing was PBMCs. The CDR3, as DNA: TGTGCCAGCAGTGAAAGGACAGGGAGTGGCACCGGGGAGCTGTTTTTT. Encoded protein: CASSERTGSGTGELFF.